This T cell receptor beta chain was sequenced during a study of cytomegalovirus exposure and HLA in healthy donors. Study-wide results and limits: In vitro confirmation showed three CMV-associated chains to be CMV antigen specific. For cytomegalovirus status, the classifier reportedly gave diagnoses with high specificity and sensitivity. Later analysis indicated greater clonal expansion among HLA-associated TCR beta chains than among equally common other chains.

The V gene end was trimmed by 5 bases and the J gene end by 2 bases; junction bases not matched to a gene: 3. The CDR3 spans 14 residues. Per germline, CDR1 MDHEN and CDR2 SYDVKM. PCR was performed using 60 Vbeta and 13 Jbeta primers. Data came from immunoSEQ multiplex PCR; TCRdb stores just in-frame clones and leaves some out. The sample gives about 110,000 clones, around three quarters of which show up once; roughly 4% is in the top ten. The sample holds a few counts of this clone. The antigen is unknown. This sequence was found in a human donor in good health. The chain employs TRBV28 and TRBJ2-7, with TRBD2 matching 10 bases. Sequenced material: PBMCs. CDR3 nucleotide sequence: TGTGCCAGCAGTATACTAGCGGGACCCTACGAGCAGTACTTC. It codes for CASSILAGPYEQYF.